A selection of T cell receptor beta chains follows, all from one sample in a study of PD-1 blockade in classical Hodgkin lymphoma. TCRdb's table, derived via immunoSEQ multiplex PCR, lists solely in-frame clones and lacks some. This sample has 40,000 or so clones; about 85% occur once, and the top ten carry about 5.5%. The sample was peripheral blood mononuclear cells (PBMCs), taken before the second cycle of nivolumab. The receptors originated from a human donor with classical Hodgkin lymphoma. Each CDR3 is given with its conserved first and last residue. Fields, in order: D gene, J gene, V gene, CDR3 protein. The D gene is left open where the match is weak.

>-|TRBJ1-4|TRBV19
CASSIGGVGLEKLFF
>TRBD1|TRBJ1-5|TRBV2
CASSETGGRNQPQHF
>TRBD1|TRBJ1-3|TRBV7-6
CASSFGTGSSGNTIYF
>TRBD2|TRBJ2-1|TRBV27
CASSSRPGLGYSEQFF
>-|TRBJ1-5|TRBV5-1
CASSPGGTLSNQPQHF
>TRBD1|TRBJ1-4|TRBV7-9
CASSPGGTNEKLFF
>-|TRBJ2-7|TRBV6-6
CASATGTSKPEQYF
>-|TRBJ1-5|TRBV5-8
CASSFQGGLNQPQHF
>-|TRBJ1-4|TRBV5-4
CASSLMDIDEKLFF
>-|TRBJ2-3|TRBV7-8
CASSLVGRGMDTQYF
>-|TRBJ1-5|TRBV6-1
CASSPGFGSNQPQHF
>TRBD1|TRBJ2-1|TRBV6-1
CASSELDRDYEQFF
>-|TRBJ2-7|TRBV29-1
CSVEGNYEQYF
>-|TRBJ2-7|TRBV28
CASRTGTAYEQYF
>-|TRBJ2-7|TRBV7-3
CASSLGLGYEQYF
>-|TRBJ1-6|TRBV28
CASHPGAGVSPLHF
>-|TRBJ1-2|TRBV9
CASSPALSAGGYTF
>-|TRBJ1-4|TRBV28
CASRRTHNEKLFF
>-|TRBJ2-7|TRBV9
CASSRANRDYEQYF
>TRBD1|TRBJ2-7|TRBV6-1
CASSRDSFEAYEQYF
>TRBD1|TRBJ1-2|TRBV27
CASSSGQGDGYTF
>TRBD2|TRBJ2-5|TRBV19
CASSFRTSGRETQYF
>TRBD1|TRBJ1-2|TRBV28
CASSSGQGANYGYTF
>-|TRBJ1-2|TRBV10-3
CAISESAIPMRGYTF
>-|TRBJ1-1|TRBV20-1
CSARPLSEAFF
>-|TRBJ2-1|TRBV6-1
CASSELVAGRYNEQFF
>-|TRBJ1-4|TRBV7-9
CASSRSTNEKLFF
>-|TRBJ2-1|TRBV7-2
CASSPSPQGIYNEQFF
>-|TRBJ1-5|TRBV4-1
CASSQARDPVSSNQPQHF
>TRBD1|TRBJ2-7|TRBV6-6
CASSSGQGYEQYF
>TRBD1|TRBJ1-5|TRBV27
CASRVTGGGWSPQHF
>-|TRBJ2-1|TRBV7-3
CASSLMGGPGNEQFF
>TRBD1|TRBJ2-3|TRBV9
CASSRQGALDTQYF
>TRBD1|TRBJ2-5|TRBV5-4
CASSSGTGQETQYF
>-|TRBJ2-4|TRBV2
CASSDQELVAKNIQYF
>TRBD2|TRBJ2-1|TRBV2
CASTASGSLSEQFF
>TRBD1|TRBJ1-2|TRBV28
CASSQDRGYGYTF
>TRBD2|TRBJ2-2|TRBV5-1
CASSPTSGGVIDTGELFF
>TRBD2|TRBJ2-3|TRBV29-1
CSVETTSGREQYF
>TRBD1|TRBJ1-6|TRBV4-1
CASSRITGGSNSPLHF
>-|TRBJ2-3|TRBV7-6
CASSLGAAPSTDTQYF
>TRBD2|TRBJ2-7|TRBV25-1
CASTSSGGCEQYF
>-|TRBJ2-3|TRBV28
CASSLPQGPTDTQYF
>-|TRBJ1-3|TRBV6-5
CASSFGTNGNTIYF
>TRBD2|TRBJ2-3|TRBV25-1
CASSEYGAGGGTDTQYF
>-|TRBJ2-5|TRBV28
CASGIPYSGQETQYF
>TRBD2|TRBJ2-2|TRBV10-3
CAISDLLAGINTGELFF
>-|TRBJ1-2|TRBV6-5
CASSRFRWEDGYTF
>TRBD1|TRBJ1-5|TRBV6-6
CASSDRAYSNQPQHF
>-|TRBJ2-2|TRBV18
CASSHSSYTGELFF
>TRBD2|TRBJ2-1|TRBV7-8
CASSLSGRIHNEQFF
>TRBD1|TRBJ2-7|TRBV6-5
CASSHRQGQNYEQYF